These 24 T cell receptor beta chains were sequenced from one sample in a study of cytomegalovirus exposure and HLA in healthy donors. Both 60 Vbeta primers and 13 Jbeta primers went into the PCR. Profiling relied on immunoSEQ multiplex PCR, and the TCRdb table lists in-frame clones only, not all of them. Among fewer than 350,000 clones listed, 80% to 90% were seen once. Sequenced material: PBMCs. The receptors were gathered from a woman aged 18 to 35 in good health and CMV-seronegative.

The chain recombines TRBV13 with TRBJ2-5, with 11 positions matching TRBD2. CDR1 is PRHDT and CDR2 is FYEKMQ in the germline V gene (reference sequence). Losses at the gene ends were 5 bases for V and 1 base for J; bases not matched to a gene: 6. This CDR3 is 16 amino acids long. CDR3 sequence: CASSTRLAGPQETQYF. The CDR3 DNA sequence: TGTGCCAGCAGCACCAGACTAGCGGGACCCCAAGAGACCCAGTACTTC.

The chain carries TRBV25-1 and TRBJ1-5; 8 bases are shared with TRBD1. CDR3 size: 16 residues. Germline V gene sequence: CDR1 MGHDK, CDR2 SYGVNS. The V and J ends lost 2 bases and 7 bases, in that order; junction bases with no gene match: 10. In DNA form, the CDR3 reads TGTGCCAGCAGTGAAATGGGGACAGGAGGGATACAGCCCCAGCATTTT. Encoded protein: CASSEMGTGGIQPQHF.

In its sample, this clone was seen a few times. V is TRBV7-6 and J is TRBJ2-1; 10 bases fit TRBD2. CDR3 length: 14 residues. V lost 5 bases to trimming and J lost 6 bases; unmatched junction nucleotides: 4. Germline V gene sequence: CDR1 SGHVS, CDR2 FNYEAQ. The CDR3 region has the DNA TGTGCCAGCAGCATTAGCGGGGGGTTCAATGAGCAGTTCTTC. Protein: CASSISGGFNEQFF.

V is TRBV7-9 and J is TRBJ2-5; 13 bases align to TRBD2. Germline V gene sequence: CDR1 SEHNR, CDR2 FQNEAQ (reference sequence). V dropped 6 bases and J dropped 0; count of bases not matched to a gene: 7. The CDR3 runs 17 residues. CDR3 protein: CASSKGLAGAYQETQYF. The CDR3 DNA is TGTGCCAGCAGTAAAGGACTAGCGGGGGCCTACCAAGAGACCCAGTACTTC.

V gene TRBV7-9 combines with J gene TRBJ2-6, with 9 bases aligning to TRBD1. J gave up 5 bases and V 4 bases, and 3 bases lay outside the gene matches. Looked up from germline, CDR1 is SEHNR and CDR2 is FQNEAQ (reference sequence). The CDR3 length is 15 residues. The CDR3 spells CASSSQGARANVLTF. The CDR3 DNA is TGTGCCAGCAGCTCACAGGGGGCTAGGGCCAACGTCCTGACTTTC.

A remark on this clone: The junction departs from the called germline gene at one end, perhaps through a read error. The chain links TRBV7-9 to TRBJ2-1; the match to TRBD2 covers 11 bases. Per the germline V gene, CDR1 is SEHNR and CDR2 is FQNEAQ (reference sequence). The CDR3 contains 14 residues. The DNA for the CDR3 is TGTTCCAGCAGCTTAGCGGGGGGGAGGTATGAGCAGTTCTTC. As protein: CSSSLAGGRYEQFF. Drawing the rest from reference TRBV7-9 and TRBJ2-1, the complete variable domain is DTGVSQNPRHKITKRGQNVTFRCDPISEHNRLYWYRQTLGQGPEFLTYFQNEAQLEKSRLLSDRFSAERPKGSFSTLEIQRTEQGDSAMYLCSSSLAGGRYEQFFGPGTRLTVL.

The rearrangement joins TRBV2 to TRBJ1-1; D is perhaps TRBD1 (5 bases). The V and J ends lost 4 bases and 12 bases respectively, with 18 bases between them. The CDR3 contains 13 residues. The germline V gene has CDR1 SNHLY and CDR2 FYNNEI. The CDR3 nucleotides read TGTGCCAGCAGTGGTGGAGGCGGGGCGGGCCCTTTCTTT. This gives the protein CASSGGGGAGPFF.

The genes are TRBV6-4 and TRBJ2-5, with 10 bases fitting TRBD2. The CDR3 is 15 amino acids. The V gene end was trimmed by 6 bases and the J gene end by 0 bases; junction bases not matched to a gene: 4. From germline, CDR1 is MRHNA and CDR2 SNTAGT. The CDR3 coding sequence is TGTGCCAGCAGCCAACTAGCGGGGAACCAAGAGACCCAGTACTTC. Its protein product is CASSQLAGNQETQYF.

Turning to this clone: In the same sample, other DNA sequences code for this CDR3. The J gene is TRBJ1-2, the V gene TRBV5-6, with D tentatively TRBD1 (5 bases). V was pared by 1 base and J by 0 bases, with 10 bases between. The CDR3 totals 15 residues. Germline V gene sequence: CDR1 SGHDT, CDR2 YYEEEE. CDR3 residues: CASSLKEGPNYGYTF. CDR3 coding DNA: TGTGCCAGCAGCTTGAAGGAGGGACCTAACTATGGCTACACCTTC.

V and J are TRBV13 and TRBJ2-3, with 10 bases that match TRBD2. This CDR3 has 17 residues. Germline V gives CDR1 PRHDT, CDR2 FYEKMQ (reference sequence). J lost 6 bases, V lost 4 bases, and 13 bases had no gene match. In DNA, the CDR3 is TGTGCCAGCAGCTCACAGGGAGCGGGGGGGCTTTCGGATACGCAGTATTTT. It translates to CASSSQGAGGLSDTQYF. Using reference TRBV13 and TRBJ2-3 for the parts outside the CDR3, the full variable domain is AAGVIQSPRHLIKEKRETATLKCYPIPRHDTVYWYQQGPGQDPQFLISFYEKMQSDKGSIPDRFSAQQFSDYHSELNMSSLELGDSALYFCASSSQGAGGLSDTQYFGPGTRLTVL.

The V call is TRBV2, the J call TRBJ2-7; maybe TRBD2 (5 bases). CDR1 is SNHLY and CDR2 is FYNNEI in the germline V gene. This CDR3 contains 15 residues. The V gene lost 6 bases and the J gene lost 0 bases, with 15 bases spanning the gap. The CDR3 protein is CASSKEAELSYEQYF. CDR3 nucleotides: TGTGCCAGCAGCAAGGAGGCGGAGCTCTCCTACGAGCAGTACTTC.

This clone occurred once. This chain joins TRBV29-1 and TRBJ2-7, with TRBD2 identical over 11 bases. This CDR3 has 16 residues. Germline-derived CDR1 and CDR2 are SQVTM and ANQGSEA. With 2 bases clipped from V and 3 bases from J, the junction kept 9 bases outside the gene matches. CDR3 in DNA: TGCAGCGTTGAAAGTTGGGGGACTAGCGGCGACTACGAGCAGTACTTC. Amino acids: CSVESWGTSGDYEQYF.

This sequence joins TRBV5-1 and TRBJ2-3, with TRBD2 matching 8 bases. Germline lookup yields CDR1 SGHRS and CDR2 YFSETQ. Unmatched junction bases numbered 10, after V lost 0 bases and J lost 4 bases. The CDR3 runs 17 residues. DNA of the CDR3: TGCGCCAGCAGCTTGGCGGGCGTAGCGGGGTCCTCAGATACGCAGTATTTT. This translates into CASSLAGVAGSSDTQYF.

This chain uses TRBV27 with TRBJ1-1; 9 nucleotides agree with TRBD1. The CDR3 length is 14 residues. Trimming took 4 bases from V and 6 from J; bases not matched to a gene: 6. The germline V gene encodes CDR1 MNHEY and CDR2 SMNVEV (reference sequence). The CDR3 DNA sequence: TGTGCCAGCAGTTCCAGGACAGGGGATCCTGAAGCTTTCTTT. Its translation: CASSSRTGDPEAFF.

The chain joins TRBV5-1 to TRBJ1-3, with 7 bases that match TRBD1. Germline CDR1 reads SGHRS; CDR2 reads YFSETQ. This CDR3 comprises 14 residues. Losses at the gene ends were 4 bases for V and 3 bases for J; bases not matched to a gene: 4. The CDR3: CASSVTGLGNTIYF. CDR3 bases: TGCGCCAGCAGCGTGACAGGGCTTGGAAACACCATATATTTT.

The genes are TRBV30 and TRBJ1-5, with D perhaps matching TRBD1 (5 bases). The germline V gene encodes CDR1 GTSNPN and CDR2 SVGIG (reference sequence). The CDR3 length is 16 residues. Deletions cut 1 base from V and 5 bases from J, with 18 bases between. The CDR3 loop is CAWSGWAGKQDQPQHF. DNA of the CDR3: TGTGCCTGGAGTGGCTGGGCAGGGAAGCAGGATCAGCCCCAGCATTTT. Full variable domain (missing parts from reference TRBV30 and TRBJ1-5): SQTIHQWPATLVQPVGSPLSLECTVEGTSNPNLYWYRQAAGRGLQLLFYSVGIGQISSEVPQNLSASRPQDRQFILSSKKLLLSDSGFYLCAWSGWAGKQDQPQHFGDGTRLSIL.

The chain employs TRBV30 and TRBJ2-7, with TRBD2 matching 9 bases. The CDR3 loop spans 17 amino acids. The germline CDR1 and CDR2 sequences are GTSNPN and SVGIG (reference sequence). V lost 4 bases, J lost 5 bases, and 18 bases stayed unmatched. The CDR3 reads CAWTIERVAGVRHEQYF. The CDR3 DNA reads TGTGCCTGGACTATAGAGAGGGTAGCGGGGGTAAGACACGAGCAGTACTTC.

V gene TRBV19 combines with J gene TRBJ2-1, with no clear D. Germline values: CDR1 LNHDA, CDR2 SQIVND (reference sequence). The V and J ends lost 6 bases and 10 bases respectively, with 10 bases between them. The CDR3 covers 11 residues. For the CDR3, the DNA is TGTGCCAGTAGGGCAGGATGGGAGCAGTTCTTC. Its protein is CASRAGWEQFF.

This clone was found a few times. The V call is TRBV5-6, the J call TRBJ2-7, with a possible D match to TRBD1 (7 bases). CDR1 is SGHDT, CDR2 YYEEEE, per germline. Trimming took 4 bases from V and 3 from J, leaving 14 bases between them. The length of the CDR3 is 14 residues. CDR3 sequence (DNA): TGTGCCAGCAGCCCCGCGGGACAGCTCTACGAGCAGTACTTC. Its translation: CASSPAGQLYEQYF.

The rearrangement joins TRBV10-1 to TRBJ2-1; TRBD2 is a possible D gene (5 bases). The CDR3 is made up of 14 amino acids. V was cut by 2 bases and J by 4 bases, with 9 bases left in between. Per the germline V gene, CDR1 is WNHNN and CDR2 is SYGVQD (reference sequence). This chain's CDR3 is CASSEGLLYNEQFF. The CDR3 DNA reads as TGCGCCAGCAGTGAGGGACTCCTATACAATGAGCAGTTCTTC.

This clone came up a few times. The chain combines TRBV5-8 with TRBJ1-4; 8 positions match TRBD1. V shed 6 bases, J shed 0 bases, and the junction held 10 bases outside the gene matches. The CDR3 extends over 17 amino acids. Germline lookup yields CDR1 SGHTS and CDR2 YDEGEE. The CDR3 reads CASKTGTGVATNEKLFF. The CDR3 DNA reads TGTGCCAGCAAGACCGGGACAGGAGTTGCAACTAATGAAAAACTGTTTTTT.

The genes are TRBV7-3 and TRBJ1-3; D gene ambiguous. V shed 5 bases and J shed 2 bases, with 7 bases lying between them. CDR1 SGHTA and CDR2 FQGTGA come from the germline V gene. The CDR3 is 13 residues long. CDR3 coding DNA: TGTGCCAGCAGCATCTCTGCTGGAAACACCATATATTTT. It is translated as CASSISAGNTIYF.

The V gene is TRBV30, the J gene TRBJ1-4, with D perhaps TRBD1 (6 bases). With 2 bases removed from V and 6 bases from J, the gap between germline ends came to 16 bases. The CDR3 runs to 15 residues. Germline-derived CDR1 and CDR2 are GTSNPN and SVGIG (reference sequence). In nucleotides, the CDR3 is TGTGCCTGGAGTTTCCCGCAGGGGCTCTATGAAAAACTGTTTTTT. Its protein is CAWSFPQGLYEKLFF.

V is TRBV27 and J is TRBJ2-7, with 10 nucleotides matching TRBD2. CDR1 is MNHEY and CDR2 is SMNVEV in the germline V gene (reference sequence). This CDR3 has 16 amino acids. J lost 3 bases, V lost 0 bases, and 5 bases had no gene match. The chain's CDR3 is CASSLSSSGGNYEQYF. CDR3 bases: TGTGCCAGCAGTTTATCGAGTAGCGGGGGGAACTACGAGCAGTACTTC.